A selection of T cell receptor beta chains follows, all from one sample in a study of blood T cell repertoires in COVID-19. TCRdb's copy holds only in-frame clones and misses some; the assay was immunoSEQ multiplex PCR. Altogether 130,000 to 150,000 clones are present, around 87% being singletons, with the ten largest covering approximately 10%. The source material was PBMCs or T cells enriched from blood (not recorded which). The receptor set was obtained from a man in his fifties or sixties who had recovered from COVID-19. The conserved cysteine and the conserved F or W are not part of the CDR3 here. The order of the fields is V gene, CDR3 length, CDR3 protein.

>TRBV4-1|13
ASSQEPFSDEKLF
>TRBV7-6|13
ASSYGTGIGNTIY
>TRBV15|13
ATSRDKRSYNEQF
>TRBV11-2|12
ASSPGQIYNEQF
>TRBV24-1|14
ATSATRRGNNQPQH
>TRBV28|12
ASNNPGQGYEQY
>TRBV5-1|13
ASSFAAGGTYEQY
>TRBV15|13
ATSRPDRSQETQY
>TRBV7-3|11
ASSPDPTGGAF
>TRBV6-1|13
ASSDRVETNEKLF
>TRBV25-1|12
ASSGGQITGELF
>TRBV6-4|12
ASSTSGSTDTQY
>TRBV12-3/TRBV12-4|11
ASSLGDRVGYT
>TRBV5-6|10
ASSLRGEKLF
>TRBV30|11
AWGTRGGYGYT
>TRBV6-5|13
ASSRTGSLQETQY
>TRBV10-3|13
AISESGTGATEAF
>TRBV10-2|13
ASSESGEGYQPQH
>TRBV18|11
ASSPSPVDTQY
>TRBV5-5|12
ASSLVEGNTEAF
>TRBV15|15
ATSRPLGLAGSNEQF
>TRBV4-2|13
ASSLESLGNQPQH
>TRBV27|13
ASSKLSGGVNEQF
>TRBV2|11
ASDGHLSNEQF
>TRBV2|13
ASRPNTGDNSPLH
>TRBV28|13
ASSVNTGTGYEQY
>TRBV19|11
ASRASGSYEQY
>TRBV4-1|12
ASSQGTVSYEQY
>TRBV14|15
ASSQGGLAGDTGELF
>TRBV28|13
ASLRGTPITDGYT
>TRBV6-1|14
ASSEYGTGLRQPQH
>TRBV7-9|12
ASSLSGLTGELF
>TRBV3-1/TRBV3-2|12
ASSQGRGYRGYT
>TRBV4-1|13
ASSPRGPLGDTIY
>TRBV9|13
ASSVAGQTTDTQY
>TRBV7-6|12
ASSQAGPNEKLF
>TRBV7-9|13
ASSLVLAETGELF
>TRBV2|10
ASSTTEYEQY
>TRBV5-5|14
ASKSFSGSEVGELF
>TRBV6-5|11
ASRRSSGNTIY
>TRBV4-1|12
ASSHADMNTEAF
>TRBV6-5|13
ASSYSTGLATEAF